One and the same sample provided the 4 T cell receptor beta chains below, sequenced in a study of CD8+ T cells in alopecia areata. RNA extraction was followed by reverse transcription into cDNA, which acted as the sequencing template. Measured with immunoSEQ multiplex PCR; TCRdb has only the in-frame clones, and not every one. The sample includes 25,000 or so clones, 52% of them seen just once. The sample consisted of NKG2D-high CD8+ T cells sorted from blood. These receptors were collected from a human donor with alopecia areata.

The rearrangement uses TRBV28 and TRBJ1-2; 7 bases align to TRBD1. CDR1 is MDHEN, CDR2 SYDVKM, per germline. V lost 7 bases and J lost 4; bases outside the gene matches: 6. The CDR3 totals 13 residues. The CDR3 DNA sequence: TGTGCCAGCAATTCGGGACAGTTCTATGGCTACACCTTC. It encodes CASNSGQFYGYTF.

V usage is TRBV7-9 and J usage is TRBJ2-3, with 8 bases identical to TRBD1. After removal of 2 bases from V and 4 bases from J, the junction contained 8 bases not matched to a gene. The CDR3 has 16 residues. Germline CDR1 SEHNR, CDR2 FQNEAQ (reference sequence). Here the CDR3 DNA reads TGTGCCAGCAGCTTATCGTCAGGGGGCATGGCAGATACGCAGTATTTT. The encoded protein is CASSLSSGGMADTQYF.

There are a few counts of this clone. The chain recombines TRBV7-9 with TRBJ1-4; 11 nucleotides agree with TRBD1. J was trimmed by 7 bases and V by 5 bases; bases with no gene match: 6. Germline CDR1 and CDR2: SEHNR and FQNEAQ (reference sequence). This CDR3 has 15 residues. This CDR3 is CASSPKGQGGEKLFF. The CDR3 region has the DNA TGTGCCAGCAGCCCCAAGGGACAGGGGGGTGAAAAACTGTTTTTT.

The V gene is TRBV28, the J gene TRBJ2-7; 9 nucleotides match TRBD1. V shed 3 bases and J 6 bases; nucleotides not matched to a gene: 6. The germline V gene has CDR1 MDHEN and CDR2 SYDVKM. The CDR3 has 14 residues. CDR3 in amino acids: CASSLRDRVCEQYF. The CDR3 DNA sequence: TGTGCCAGCAGTTTGCGGGACAGGGTCTGCGAGCAGTACTTC.